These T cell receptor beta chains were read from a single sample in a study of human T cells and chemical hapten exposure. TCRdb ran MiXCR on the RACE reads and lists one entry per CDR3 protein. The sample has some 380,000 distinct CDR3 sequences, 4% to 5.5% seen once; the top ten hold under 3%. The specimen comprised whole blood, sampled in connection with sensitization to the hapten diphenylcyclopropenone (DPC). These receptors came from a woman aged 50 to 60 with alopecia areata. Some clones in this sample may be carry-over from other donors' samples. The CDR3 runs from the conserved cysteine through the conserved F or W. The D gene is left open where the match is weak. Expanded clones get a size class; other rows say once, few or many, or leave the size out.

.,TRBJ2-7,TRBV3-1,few,TGTGCCAGCAGCCAAGGAGGGCTCTCCTTCTCCTACGAGCAGTACTTC,CASSQGGLSFSYEQYF
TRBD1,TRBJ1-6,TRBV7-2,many,TGTGCCAGCAGTTACGACAGGGCGGGCAATTCACCCCTCCACTTT,CASSYDRAGNSPLHF
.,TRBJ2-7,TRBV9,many,TGTGCCAGCACCTCCGGGGGTTACCCCTACGAGCAGTACTTC,CASTSGGYPYEQYF
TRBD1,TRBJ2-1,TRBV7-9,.,TGTGCCAGCAGACGGGACAGGGGGCCCAATGAGCAGTTCTTC,CASRRDRGPNEQFF
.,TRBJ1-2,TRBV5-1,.,TGCGCCAGCAGCTCGGACGGCCCCTATGGCTACACCTTC,CASSSDGPYGYTF
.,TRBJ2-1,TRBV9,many,TGTGCCAGCAGCCTCCCGGAGGAAGCGGCAGCTATTGATGAGCAGTTCTTC,CASSLPEEAAAIDEQFF
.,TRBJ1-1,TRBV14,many,TGTGCCAGCAGCCAGTACTTGGAAGGGCTCACTGAAGCTTTCTTT,CASSQYLEGLTEAFF
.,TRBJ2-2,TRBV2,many,TGTGCCAGCAGTGAAATGGGCCCCGGGGAGCTGTTTTTT,CASSEMGPGELFF
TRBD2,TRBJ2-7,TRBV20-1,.,TGCAGCGTCGCCGGGGGGGCCTACGAGCAGTACTTC,CSVAGGAYEQYF
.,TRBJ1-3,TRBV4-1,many,TGCGCCAGCAGCCAAGACGGGCTCTCTGGAAACACCATATATTTT,CASSQDGLSGNTIYF
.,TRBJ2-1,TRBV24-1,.,TGTGCCACCAGTGATTTGGGTAAAGAGGGGGGATACAATGAGCAGTTCTTC,CATSDLGKEGGYNEQFF
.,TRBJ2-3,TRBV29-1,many,TGCAGCGTTACATCAGGGTCTGATACGCAGTATTTT,CSVTSGSDTQYF
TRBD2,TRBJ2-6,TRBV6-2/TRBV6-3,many,TGTGCCAGCAGTTGGAAAGCGGGAGGCGGTGGGGCCAACGTCCTGACTTTC,CASSWKAGGGGANVLTF
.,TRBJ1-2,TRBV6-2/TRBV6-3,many,TGTGCCAGCAGCCGCAGGGGTCTGGACTATGGCTACACCTTC,CASSRRGLDYGYTF
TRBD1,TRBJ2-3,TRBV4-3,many,TGCGCCAGCAGCCAAAGACAGGGCGGGCAGTATTTT,CASSQRQGGQYF
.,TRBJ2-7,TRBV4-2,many,TGTGCCAGCAGCCAAACGGGGGACGAGCAGTACTTC,CASSQTGDEQYF
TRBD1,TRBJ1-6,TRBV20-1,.,TGCAGTGCTAGAAATATCGCGGGACAGGGTAACTCACCCCTCCACTTT,CSARNIAGQGNSPLHF
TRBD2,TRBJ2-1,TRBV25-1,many,TGTGCCAGCAGTGAATATTGGGGGAGGGTAGATGAGCAGTTCTTC,CASSEYWGRVDEQFF
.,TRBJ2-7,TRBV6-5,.,TGTGCCAGCAGTTACCAGGACACAAGCTCCTACGAGCAGTACTTC,CASSYQDTSSYEQYF
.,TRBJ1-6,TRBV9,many,TGTGCCAGCAGCGATGGACAGAGCTCCTATAATTCACCCCTCCACTTT,CASSDGQSSYNSPLHF
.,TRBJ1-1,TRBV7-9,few,TGTGCCAGCAGCTTAGTGCGTGAAGCTTTCTTT,CASSLVREAFF
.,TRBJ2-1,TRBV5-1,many,TGCGCCAGCAGCTTGGAAGGGGACGGGGGAGCGGGTGAGCAGTTCTTC,CASSLEGDGGAGEQFF
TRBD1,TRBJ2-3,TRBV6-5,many,TGTGCCAGCAGTTACGACAGGGAGACAGATACGCAGTATTTT,CASSYDRETDTQYF
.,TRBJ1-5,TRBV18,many,TGTGCCAGCTCACCAGGTGCGTCGGGTCAGCCCCAGCATTTT,CASSPGASGQPQHF
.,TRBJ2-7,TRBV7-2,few,TGTGCCAGCAGCTTAGGAGGTCCCCTCTACGAGCAGTACTTC,CASSLGGPLYEQYF
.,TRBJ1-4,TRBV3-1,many,TGTGCCAGCAGCCAAACGGGTGAAAAACTGTTTTTT,CASSQTGEKLFF
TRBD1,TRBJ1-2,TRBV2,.,TGTGCCAGCAGTGAAAGGGGGACAGGTTCTTATGGCTACACCTTC,CASSERGTGSYGYTF
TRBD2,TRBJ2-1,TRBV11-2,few,TGTGCCAGCAGTTTCGGACTAGCGGGAGCCCTAGAGGAGCAGTTCTTC,CASSFGLAGALEEQFF
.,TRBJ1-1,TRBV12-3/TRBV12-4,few,TGTGCCAGCAGGGCCTCAGGAAACACTGAAGCTTTCTTT,CASRASGNTEAFF
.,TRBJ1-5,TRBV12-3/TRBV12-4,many,TGTGCCAGCAGTCCACTGGACCGACAGCCCCAGCATTTT,CASSPLDRQPQHF
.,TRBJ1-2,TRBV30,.,TGTGCCTGGAGACAGTCCTATGGCTACACCTTC,CAWRQSYGYTF
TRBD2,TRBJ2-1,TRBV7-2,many,TGTGCCAGCAGCCTAACTAGCGGGGTCAATGAGCAGTTCTTC,CASSLTSGVNEQFF
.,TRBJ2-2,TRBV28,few,TGTGCCAGCAGAGCAATCGATCGCACCGGGGAGCTGTTTTTT,CASRAIDRTGELFF
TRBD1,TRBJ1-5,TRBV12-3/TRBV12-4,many,TGTGCCAGCAGTCCCGGGACAGACAATCAGCCCCAGCATTTT,CASSPGTDNQPQHF
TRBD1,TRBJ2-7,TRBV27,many,TGTGCCAGCAGCCTGACAGGGATGTACGAGCAGTACTTC,CASSLTGMYEQYF
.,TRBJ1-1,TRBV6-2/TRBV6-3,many,TGTGCCAGCAGTTACGAAGACAACCCGAACACTGAAGCTTTCTTT,CASSYEDNPNTEAFF
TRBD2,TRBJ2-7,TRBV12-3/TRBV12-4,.,TGTGCCAGCAGCCCCTGGACTAGCGGGAGGGCCAGCTACGAGCAGTACTTC,CASSPWTSGRASYEQYF
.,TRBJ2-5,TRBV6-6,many,TGTGCCAGCACCCGGAGGATGGGCCAAGAGACCCAGTACTTC,CASTRRMGQETQYF
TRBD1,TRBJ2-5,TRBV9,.,TGTGCCAGCAGCGCAACAGGGGGCGCGGGGGAGACCCAGTACTTC,CASSATGGAGETQYF
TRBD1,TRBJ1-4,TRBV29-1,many,TGCAGCGTTACCGGGACAGGGGATGAAAAACTGTTTTTT,CSVTGTGDEKLFF
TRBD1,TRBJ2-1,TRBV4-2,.,TGTGCCAGCAGACTTTTTTCTGCCGGGACAGGGATGAATGAGCAGTTCTTC,CASRLFSAGTGMNEQFF
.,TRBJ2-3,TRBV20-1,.,TGCAGTGCTAGAGATATTTGGGATACGCAGTATTTT,CSARDIWDTQYF
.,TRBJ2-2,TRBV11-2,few,TGTGCCAGCAGCTTCCGGCCGGTGCTCACCGGGGAGCTGTTTTTT,CASSFRPVLTGELFF
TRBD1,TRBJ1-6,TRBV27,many,TGTGCCAGCAGGGGGGACAGGGCAGGACGGTCACCCCTCCACTTT,CASRGDRAGRSPLHF
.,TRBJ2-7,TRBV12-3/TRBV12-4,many,TGTGCCAGCAGTTTTTTTCTGAAGTCCTACGAGCAGTACTTC,CASSFFLKSYEQYF
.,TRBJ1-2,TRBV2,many,TGTGCCAGCAGTGTTGCCGAGGCCTTCAACTATGGCTACACCTTC,CASSVAEAFNYGYTF
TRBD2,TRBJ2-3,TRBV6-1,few,TGTGCCAGCAGTGTTAGAGCGGGGGGTAGCACAGATACGCAGTATTTT,CASSVRAGGSTDTQYF
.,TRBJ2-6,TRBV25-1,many,TGTGCCAGCAGTGAATTCGAGACTCCCTCTGGGGCCAACGTCCTGACTTTC,CASSEFETPSGANVLTF
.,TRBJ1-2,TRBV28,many,TGTGCCAGCACTACAAACGTAGGGGCGCGGGGCTACACCTTC,CASTTNVGARGYTF
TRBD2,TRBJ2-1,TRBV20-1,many,TGCAGCCTCCCTCTCGCGGGAGAGGGCTATGAGCAGTTCTTC,CSLPLAGEGYEQFF
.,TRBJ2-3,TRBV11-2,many,TGTGCCAGCAGGGGCGCCAGCACAGATACGCAGTATTTT,CASRGASTDTQYF
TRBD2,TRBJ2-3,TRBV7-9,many,TGTGCCAGCAGCCCTAGCGGGGGGGCTGATAGTCGTACGCAGTATTTT,CASSPSGGADSRTQYF
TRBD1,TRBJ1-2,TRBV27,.,TGTGCCAGCAGTCAACTAACAGGGGAGGGAAGAGCTGGCTACACCTTC,CASSQLTGEGRAGYTF
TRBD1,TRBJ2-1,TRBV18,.,TGTGCCAGCTCACCCCGCGAGAGTGACAGGGCCTACAATGAGCAGTTCTTC,CASSPRESDRAYNEQFF
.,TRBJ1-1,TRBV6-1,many,TGTGCCAGCAGTGAATGGGGAGTACGGAAGGGACAAGCTTTCTTT,CASSEWGVRKGQAFF
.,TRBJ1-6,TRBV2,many,TGTGCCAGCAAGTGGGACAACCGTAATTCACCCCTCCACTTT,CASKWDNRNSPLHF
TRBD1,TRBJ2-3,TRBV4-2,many,TGTGCCAGCAGCCAACAGGGGGCGCAAACAGATACGCAGTATTTT,CASSQQGAQTDTQYF